Listed below are T cell receptor beta chains from one sample, sequenced in a study of early T cells in non-severe SARS-CoV-2 infection. TCRdb fed the 5' RACE reads into MiXCR, producing one record per CDR3 protein. This sample has tens of thousands of distinct CDR3 sequences; 8% to 13% occur once, and the top ten carry 7% to 9%. This specimen consisted of whole blood, obtained at baseline. Receptor source: an adult who was a healthcare worker with PCR-confirmed SARS-CoV-2 infection or an uninfected control (not recorded which). Each CDR3 is given with its conserved first and last residue. Fields, in order: J gene, D gene, clone size, V gene, CDR3 protein, CDR3 DNA. The D gene is left open where the match is weak. A clone size is listed for some rows: how often the clone was seen (once, few, many), or a class if it is expanded.

TRBJ2-4 | TRBD2 | few | TRBV5-1 | CASSSVAGGAKNIQYF | TGCGCCAGCAGCTCCGTAGCGGGAGGGGCCAAAAACATTCAGTACTTC
TRBJ1-2 | . | many | TRBV12-3/TRBV12-4 | CASSLDRNYGYTF | TGTGCCAGCAGTTTAGACCGTAACTATGGCTACACCTTC
TRBJ2-1 | TRBD2 | . | TRBV20-1 | CSARDPGGGRDNEQFF | TGCAGTGCTAGAGATCCCGGGGGCGGGAGGGACAATGAGCAGTTCTTC
TRBJ2-5 | . | few | TRBV11-2 | CASSSPRLGETQYF | TGTGCCAGCAGCTCGCCCCGCCTGGGGGAGACCCAGTACTTC
TRBJ2-1 | . | many | TRBV24-1 | CATSGRTDNYNEQFF | TGTGCCACCAGTGGGAGGACAGACAATTACAATGAGCAGTTCTTC
TRBJ2-1 | . | . | TRBV28 | CASSTLLQGNEQFF | TGTGCCAGCAGCACTCTGCTACAGGGAAATGAGCAGTTCTTC
TRBJ2-5 | . | . | TRBV7-9 | CASSTLDWPVETQYF | TGTGCCAGCAGCACATTGGACTGGCCGGTCGAGACCCAGTACTTC
TRBJ2-1 | TRBD2 | . | TRBV7-3 | CASSSISGTSGRGNHEQFF | TGTGCCAGCAGCTCAATCTCCGGGACTAGCGGGAGAGGTAACCATGAGCAGTTCTTC
TRBJ2-1 | . | few | TRBV3-1 | CASSADRRNEQFF | TGTGCCAGCAGCGCGGACAGACGCAATGAGCAGTTCTTC
TRBJ2-3 | TRBD2 | few | TRBV4-1 | CASSQVTGGSFTDTQYF | TGCGCCAGCAGCCAAGTTACCGGCGGGAGCTTCACAGATACGCAGTATTTT
TRBJ1-2 | . | many | TRBV19 | CASSIRGHPDGYTF | TGTGCCAGTAGTATTCGTGGGCACCCCGATGGCTACACCTTC
TRBJ2-5 | . | once | TRBV5-4 | CAAGTLETQYF | TGTGCCGCGGGTACCCTAGAGACCCAGTACTTC
TRBJ1-2 | . | . | TRBV6-1 | CASSEYSYGYTF | TGTGCCAGCAGTGAGTACAGTTATGGCTACACCTTC
TRBJ2-3 | . | many | TRBV28 | CASSLQSGFLYTDTQYF | TGTGCCAGCAGTTTACAGTCCGGCTTCCTCTACACAGATACGCAGTATTTT
TRBJ2-1 | . | . | TRBV3-1 | CASSQNYNEQFF | TGTGCCAGCAGCCAAAACTACAATGAGCAGTTCTTC
TRBJ2-7 | TRBD2 | . | TRBV20-1 | CSAVNSGRTIYEQYF | TGCAGTGCCGTAAATAGCGGGAGGACTATCTACGAGCAGTACTTC
TRBJ1-5 | . | . | TRBV6-1 | CASSVERLRPQHF | TGTGCCAGCAGTGTCGAGCGCCTCCGGCCCCAGCATTTT
TRBJ1-1 | . | many | TRBV3-1 | CASSQRGHTEAFF | TGTGCCAGCAGCCAACGGGGTCACACTGAAGCTTTCTTT
TRBJ1-4 | . | many | TRBV12-3/TRBV12-4 | CASSRTGRENEKLFF | TGTGCCAGCAGCCGAACCGGCAGGGAGAATGAAAAACTGTTTTTT
TRBJ2-7 | TRBD1 | few | TRBV30 | CAWAGTGRYEQYF | TGTGCCTGGGCCGGGACAGGGCGCTACGAGCAGTACTTC
TRBJ2-5 | TRBD1 | many | TRBV12-3/TRBV12-4 | CASSPQGTVETQYF | TGTGCCAGCAGTCCTCAGGGGACAGTAGAGACCCAGTACTTC
TRBJ1-1 | . | many | TRBV10-3 | CAISDVGANTEAFF | TGTGCCATCAGTGACGTGGGAGCGAACACTGAAGCTTTCTTT
TRBJ2-1 | . | . | TRBV2 | CATQTGSYNEQFF | TGTGCCACCCAGACTGGTTCCTACAATGAGCAGTTCTTC
TRBJ2-1 | TRBD2 | many | TRBV7-6 | CASSLRPRTSGVEGEQFF | TGTGCCAGCAGCTTACGCCCAAGGACTAGCGGGGTAGAAGGTGAGCAGTTCTTC
TRBJ2-5 | . | . | TRBV3-1 | CASSQDNPAETQYF | TGTGCCAGCAGCCAAGATAACCCGGCGGAGACCCAGTACTTC
TRBJ2-7 | . | . | TRBV6-1 | CASRHLGTGRVGLSYEQYF | TGTGCCAGCAGGCACCTTGGCACCGGACGGGTGGGTCTATCCTACGAGCAGTACTTC
TRBJ1-2 | . | many | TRBV20-1 | CSATPDSYGYTF | TGCAGTGCTACCCCAGACAGCTATGGCTACACCTTC
TRBJ2-3 | TRBD1 | . | TRBV29-1 | CSVGTGFGTDTQYF | TGCAGCGTGGGGACAGGGTTTGGCACAGATACGCAGTATTTT
TRBJ2-1 | TRBD2 | few | TRBV18 | CASSPLAGGRWEQFF | TGTGCCAGCTCACCTCTAGCGGGAGGGCGGTGGGAGCAGTTCTTC
TRBJ2-5 | . | many | TRBV5-5 | CASSLPLGYQETQYF | TGTGCCAGCAGCCTGCCTCTTGGGTACCAAGAGACCCAGTACTTC
TRBJ2-5 | TRBD2 | many | TRBV12-3/TRBV12-4 | CASSLGTSGRVQETQYF | TGTGCCAGCAGTTTAGGGACTAGCGGGAGAGTCCAAGAGACCCAGTACTTC
TRBJ2-1 | TRBD2 | few | TRBV2 | CASKGGRSGRMDEQFF | TGTGCCAGCAAAGGGGGTCGGAGCGGGAGGATGGATGAGCAGTTCTTC
TRBJ2-1 | TRBD2 | . | TRBV6-1 | CASSRGGGSKANEQFF | TGTGCCAGCAGTCGGGGGGGAGGGAGTAAGGCCAATGAGCAGTTCTTC
TRBJ2-2 | TRBD2 | many | TRBV30 | CAWRRGLAGVGELFF | TGTGCCTGGAGGCGGGGACTAGCGGGAGTCGGGGAGCTGTTTTTT
TRBJ2-3 | TRBD2 | few | TRBV6-5 | CASRPRASGRFTDTQYF | TGTGCCAGCAGGCCCAGGGCGAGCGGGAGGTTCACAGATACGCAGTATTTT
TRBJ1-2 | TRBD1 | many | TRBV20-1 | CSAQGAGHPEGGYTF | TGCAGTGCTCAGGGGGCGGGACACCCCGAGGGCGGCTACACCTTC
TRBJ2-3 | . | . | TRBV14 | CASNPRDWADTQYF | TGTGCCAGCAACCCCAGGGATTGGGCAGATACGCAGTATTTT
TRBJ2-3 | . | . | TRBV11-1 | CASSPPGASTDTQYF | TGTGCCAGCAGCCCCCCGGGGGCTAGCACAGATACGCAGTATTTT
TRBJ1-1 | TRBD1 | few | TRBV12-3/TRBV12-4 | CASSLDGTADTEAFF | TGTGCCAGCAGTTTAGATGGGACAGCGGACACTGAAGCTTTCTTT
TRBJ1-1 | . | . | TRBV10-1 | CASSESKGTHPQAFF | TGCGCCAGCAGTGAGTCGAAAGGGACCCACCCTCAAGCTTTCTTT
TRBJ1-5 | . | . | TRBV7-9 | CASSHDQDLRNQSQHF | TGTGCCAGCAGCCATGACCAGGATCTTCGGAATCAGTCCCAGCATTTT
TRBJ2-7 | . | . | TRBV9 | CASSVGETAGNEQYF | TGTGCCAGCAGCGTAGGTGAGACGGCGGGCAACGAGCAGTACTTC
TRBJ2-1 | . | many | TRBV5-4 | CASSLFAGTTYNEQFF | TGTGCCAGCAGCTTGTTTGCCGGGACAACCTACAATGAGCAGTTCTTC
TRBJ2-7 | TRBD2 | many | TRBV30 | CAWSTGTISYEQYF | TGTGCCTGGAGTACCGGGACTATCTCCTACGAGCAGTACTTC
TRBJ1-3 | . | few | TRBV5-1 | CASSLSTENTIYF | TGCGCCAGCAGCTTGAGTACTGAAAACACCATATATTTT
TRBJ2-5 | . | few | TRBV28 | CASSLRPYQETQYF | TGTGCCAGCAGTTTACGACCGTATCAAGAGACCCAGTACTTC
TRBJ1-2 | TRBD1 | many | TRBV5-8 | CASSYQTGLNYGYTF | TGTGCCAGCAGCTATCAGACAGGGCTAAACTATGGCTACACCTTC
TRBJ1-5 | . | few | TRBV27 | CARWGKGYSNQPQHF | TGTGCCAGATGGGGGAAAGGTTATAGCAATCAGCCCCAGCATTTT
TRBJ2-2 | . | few | TRBV7-8 | CASSPNTSGELFF | TGTGCCAGCAGCCCCAACACGTCCGGGGAGCTGTTTTTT